This TCR beta chain was obtained from a study of blood T cell repertoires in COVID-19 (TCRdb year 2020). Regarding the complete study: Samples from collaborators originated in the United States, Italy and Spain and spanned both the acute and convalescent phases of COVID-19. The dataset comprised deeply sampled blood TCRbeta repertoires from subjects exposed to, actively infected with, or recovered from COVID-19. The prospective study material was composed of cDNA or gDNA derived from T cells, B-cell-depleted T cells, or PBMCs. Sample metadata almost always included a de-identified subject ID, COVID-19 status, age in years and sex. Samples were obtained from the ongoing ImmuneRACE study (first 160 participants) and from approximately 1,200 subjects provided by 6 global collaborators. Where available, HLA class I and class II types were obtained from metadata supplied by the sample provider rather than from assay-based typing. The repertoires were released in a freely available public database meant as a resource for research on the immune response to SARS-CoV-2.

CDR1 and CDR2 are drawn from the germline V gene: SGHTA, FQGTGA. The CDR3 runs 18 amino acids, cysteine and phenylalanine included. Only the CDR3 region is kept as DNA, spanning 54 bases read in frame from base 1. Trimmed from V: 0 bases; trimmed from J: 0 bases; junction bases lacking a gene match: 4. With regard to this clone: Its recognized antigen is unknown. No much larger clone exists at a distance of one base, and base qualities are not known.

One collaborating source in Seattle enrolled patients during active infection and followed them longitudinally through the course of disease. Whole blood was collected in K2EDTA tubes by collaborating institutions according to the institutions' own protocols. For TCRbeta analysis, collaborator samples were shipped as frozen whole blood, as isolated PBMCs, or as DNA extracted from either sample type. The paper's findings and limits, for the study overall: The amount of clinical and demographic metadata varied by source and participant and was provided uncurated.

TCRbeta CDR3 regions were amplified from genomic DNA using the immunoSEQ Assay, a bias-controlled multiplex PCR. In the authors' own workflow: The number of nucleated cells in each sample was estimated from the amplification of reference gene primers within the assay. To quantify the absolute abundance of each unique TCRbeta CDR3 rearrangement, sequence reads were collapsed and filtered. Productive Simpson clonality was computed per sample as the square root of Simpson's diversity index over productive rearrangements. The immuneACCESS repertoire file appears here via TCRdb, limited to in-frame rearrangements. These files lack a portion of the clones; in checked studies, under half of the deficit traces to unresolved V genes, and the cause of the others is not known. That table furnishes V, J and clone size, whereas the DNA furnished D and trimming. Within this sample are 250,000 to 350,000 clones, with about 85% of them counted one time only. Approximately 0.94% of the sample goes to the ten largest clones.

Input material: peripheral blood. The chain couples TRBV7-3 to TRBJ2-6; 8 junctional bases match TRBD2. This clonotype was obtained from a human donor with COVID-19, enrolled during active disease. The donor label of this sample is uncertain. The DNA sequence is TGTGCCAGCAGCTTAACTAGCGGGGCAGACTCTGGGGCCAACGTCCTGACTTTC. The translation is CASSLTSGADSGANVLTF.